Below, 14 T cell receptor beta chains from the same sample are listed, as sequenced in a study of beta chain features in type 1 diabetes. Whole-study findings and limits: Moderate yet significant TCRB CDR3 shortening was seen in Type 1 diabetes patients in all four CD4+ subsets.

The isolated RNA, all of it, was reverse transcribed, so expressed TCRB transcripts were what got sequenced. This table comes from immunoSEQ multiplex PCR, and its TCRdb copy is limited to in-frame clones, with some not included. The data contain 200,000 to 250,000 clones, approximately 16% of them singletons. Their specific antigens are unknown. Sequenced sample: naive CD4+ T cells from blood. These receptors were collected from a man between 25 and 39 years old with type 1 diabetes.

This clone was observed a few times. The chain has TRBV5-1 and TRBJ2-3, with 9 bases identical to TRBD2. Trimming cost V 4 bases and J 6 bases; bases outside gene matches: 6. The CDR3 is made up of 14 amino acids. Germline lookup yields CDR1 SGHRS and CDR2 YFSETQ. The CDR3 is CASSPGLATDTQYF. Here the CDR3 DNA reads TGCGCCAGCAGCCCGGGACTAGCTACCGATACGCAGTATTTT.

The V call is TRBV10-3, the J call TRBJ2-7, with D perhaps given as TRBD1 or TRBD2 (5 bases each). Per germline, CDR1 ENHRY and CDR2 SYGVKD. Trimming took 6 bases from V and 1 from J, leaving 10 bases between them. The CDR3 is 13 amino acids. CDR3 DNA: TGTGCCATCAGCCGGGACGGATCCTACGAGCAGTACTTC. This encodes CAISRDGSYEQYF.

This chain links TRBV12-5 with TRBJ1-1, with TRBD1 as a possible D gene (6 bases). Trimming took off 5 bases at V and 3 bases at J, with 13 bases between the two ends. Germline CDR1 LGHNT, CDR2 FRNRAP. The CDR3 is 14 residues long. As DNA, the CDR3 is TGTGCTAGTGGTCCCGACAGGACCTACACTGAAGCTTTCTTT. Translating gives CASGPDRTYTEAFF.

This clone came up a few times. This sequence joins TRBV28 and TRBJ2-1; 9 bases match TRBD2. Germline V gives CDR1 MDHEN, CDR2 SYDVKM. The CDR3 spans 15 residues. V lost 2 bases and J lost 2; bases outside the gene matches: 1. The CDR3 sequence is CASSLGTSTYNEQFF. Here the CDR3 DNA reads TGTGCCAGCAGTTTAGGGACTAGCACCTACAATGAGCAGTTCTTC.

The DNA of the CDR3 is TGTGCCAGCAGTGAAGCGGGACCAAGCTACAATGAGCAGTTCTTC. Translating gives CASSEAGPSYNEQFF. The chain has TRBV2 and TRBJ2-1; D is tentatively TRBD1 or TRBD2 (5 bases each). Trimming shortened V by 0 bases and J by 3 bases, and 9 bases separated the two germline ends. The germline V gene encodes CDR1 SNHLY and CDR2 FYNNEI. This CDR3 comprises 15 residues.

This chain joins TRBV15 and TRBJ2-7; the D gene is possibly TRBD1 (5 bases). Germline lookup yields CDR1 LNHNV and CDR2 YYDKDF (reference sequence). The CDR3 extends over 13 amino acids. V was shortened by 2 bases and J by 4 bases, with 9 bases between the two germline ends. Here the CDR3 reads CATSRQDSYEQYF. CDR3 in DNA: TGTGCCACCAGCAGACAAGACAGTTACGAGCAGTACTTC.

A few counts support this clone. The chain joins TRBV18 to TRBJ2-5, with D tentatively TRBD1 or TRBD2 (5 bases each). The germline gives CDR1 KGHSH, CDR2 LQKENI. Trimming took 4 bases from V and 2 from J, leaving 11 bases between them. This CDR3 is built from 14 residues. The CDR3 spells CASSQPGRQETQYF. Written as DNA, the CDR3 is TGTGCCAGCTCACAACCGGGACGGCAAGAGACCCAGTACTTC.

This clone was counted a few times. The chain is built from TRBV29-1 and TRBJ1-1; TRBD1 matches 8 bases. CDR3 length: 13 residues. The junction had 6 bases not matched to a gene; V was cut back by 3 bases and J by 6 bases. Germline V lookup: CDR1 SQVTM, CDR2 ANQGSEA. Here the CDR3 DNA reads TGCAGCGTTGAGCAGGGGGCATACGCTGAAGCTTTCTTT. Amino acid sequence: CSVEQGAYAEAFF.

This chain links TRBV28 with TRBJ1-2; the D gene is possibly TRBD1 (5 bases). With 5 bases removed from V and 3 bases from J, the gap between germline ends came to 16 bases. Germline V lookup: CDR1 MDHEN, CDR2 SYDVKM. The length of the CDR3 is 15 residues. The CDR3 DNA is TGTGCCAGCAGTCTGCCACAGGAGCATTACTATGGCTACACCTTC. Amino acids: CASSLPQEHYYGYTF.

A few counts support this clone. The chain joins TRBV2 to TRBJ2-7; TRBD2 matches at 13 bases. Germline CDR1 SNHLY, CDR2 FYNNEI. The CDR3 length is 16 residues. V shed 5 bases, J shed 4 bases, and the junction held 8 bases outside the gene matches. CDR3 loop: CASSLRTSGSGYEQYF. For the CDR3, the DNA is TGTGCCAGCAGTCTCAGGACTAGCGGGAGCGGGTACGAGCAGTACTTC.

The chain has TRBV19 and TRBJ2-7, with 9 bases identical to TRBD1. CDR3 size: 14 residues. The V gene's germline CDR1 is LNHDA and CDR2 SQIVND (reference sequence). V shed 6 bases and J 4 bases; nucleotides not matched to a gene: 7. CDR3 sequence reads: CASSRTGGRYEQYF. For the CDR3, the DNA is TGTGCCAGTAGCCGTACAGGGGGCAGGTACGAGCAGTACTTC.

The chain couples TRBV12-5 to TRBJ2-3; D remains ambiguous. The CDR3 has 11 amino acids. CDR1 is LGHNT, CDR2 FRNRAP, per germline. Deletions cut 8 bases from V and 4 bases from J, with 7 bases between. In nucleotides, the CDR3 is TGTGCTAGTTCCTTGGCAGATACGCAGTATTTT. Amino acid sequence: CASSLADTQYF.

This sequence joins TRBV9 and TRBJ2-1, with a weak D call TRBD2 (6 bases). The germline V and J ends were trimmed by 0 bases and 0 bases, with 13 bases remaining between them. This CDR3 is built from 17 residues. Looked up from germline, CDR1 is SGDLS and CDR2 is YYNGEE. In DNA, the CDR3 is TGTGCCAGCAGCGTAGGGGTGACTAGGACCTCCTACAATGAGCAGTTCTTC. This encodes CASSVGVTRTSYNEQFF.

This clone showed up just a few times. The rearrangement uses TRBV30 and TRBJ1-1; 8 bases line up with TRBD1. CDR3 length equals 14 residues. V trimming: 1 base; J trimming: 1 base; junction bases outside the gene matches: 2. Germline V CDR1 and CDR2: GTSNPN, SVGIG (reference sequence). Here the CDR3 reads CAWSDGQGNTEAFF. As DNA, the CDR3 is TGTGCCTGGAGTGACGGACAGGGGAACACTGAAGCTTTCTTT. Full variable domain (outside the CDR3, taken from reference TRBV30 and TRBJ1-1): SQTIHQWPATLVQPVGSPLSLECTVEGTSNPNLYWYRQAAGRGLQLLFYSVGIGQISSEVPQNLSASRPQDRQFILSSKKLLLSDSGFYLCAWSDGQGNTEAFFGQGTRLTVV.